The 23 T cell receptor beta chains listed next were all sequenced from one sample in a study of early T cells in non-severe SARS-CoV-2 infection. TCRdb analysed the 5' RACE reads with MiXCR anew, one entry per CDR3 protein. Among just under 65,000 distinct CDR3 sequences, approximately 6.1% were seen once, and the ten largest hold 3.4%. The sample was whole blood, taken at baseline. These TCRs come from an adult who was a healthcare worker with PCR-confirmed SARS-CoV-2 infection or an uninfected control (not recorded which).

CDR3 in DNA: TGTGCCAGCAGTTTTGGGGGTCGGGGAGGAAATCAGCCCCAGCATTTT. Protein sequence: CASSFGGRGGNQPQHF. The V call is TRBV28, the J call TRBJ1-5, with TRBD1 as a possible D gene (5 bases). Germline CDR1 reads MDHEN; CDR2 reads SYDVKM. The V end was cut by 3 bases, the J end by 4 bases, with 16 bases between. The CDR3 is made up of 16 amino acids. Combining the CDR3 with reference TRBV28 and TRBJ1-5 gives the whole variable domain DVKVTQSSRYLVKRTGEKVFLECVQDMDHENMFWYRQDPGLGLRLIYFSYDVKMKEKGDIPEGYSVSREKKERFSLILESASTNQTSMYLCASSFGGRGGNQPQHFGDGTRLSIL.

There are many counts of this clonotype. The V and J genes are TRBV5-1 and TRBJ2-1; TRBD2 matches 14 bases. The germline V gene has CDR1 SGHRS and CDR2 YFSETQ. The CDR3 sequence is 16 residues long. V gave up 1 base and J gave up 15 bases; unmatched junction bases: 12. CDR3 amino acids: CASSLIGTSGRRGPFF. CDR3 bases: TGCGCCAGCAGCTTGATCGGGACTAGCGGGAGACGGGGACCGTTCTTC. The full variable domain, rest sourced from reference TRBV5-1 and TRBJ2-1, is KAGVTQTPRYLIKTRGQQVTLSCSPISGHRSVSWYQQTPGQGLQFLFEYFSETQRNKGNFPGRFSGRQFSNSRSEMNVSTLELGDSALYLCASSLIGTSGRRGPFFGPGTRLTVL.

This clonotype was picked up many times. The V call is TRBV29-1, the J call TRBJ2-5; TRBD2 matches 10 bases. This CDR3 contains 15 residues. The V gene's germline CDR1 is SQVTM and CDR2 ANQGSEA. Unmatched junction bases numbered 15, after V lost 7 bases and J lost 7 bases. In DNA form, the CDR3 reads TGCAGCGCTCCAAAGCTAGCGGGAGAACCGGGGACCCAGTACTTC. Protein sequence: CSAPKLAGEPGTQYF.

This clonotype was counted between two and nine times. The chain joins TRBV10-2 to TRBJ1-5; 7 positions agree with TRBD1. The V and J ends lost 3 bases and 7 bases, in that order; junction bases with no gene match: 3. The CDR3 runs to 13 residues. Germline V CDR1 and CDR2: WSHSY, SAAADI. This chain's CDR3 is CASSEIRGQPQHF. The CDR3, as DNA: TGCGCCAGCAGTGAAATCAGGGGGCAGCCCCAGCATTTT.

By share, this clonotype ranks as medium-sized. The chain joins TRBV4-2 to TRBJ2-1, with unresolved D. The germline V and J ends were trimmed by 0 bases and 2 bases, with 5 bases remaining between them. Germline V gene data show CDR1 as LGHNA and CDR2 as YNFKEQ. The CDR3 length is 14 residues. The CDR3 loop is CASSQDRAYNEQFF. The DNA of the CDR3 is TGTGCCAGCAGCCAAGATAGGGCCTACAATGAGCAGTTCTTC.

This clonotype was observed a handful of times. J is TRBJ2-7 and V is TRBV20-1; 8 bases line up with TRBD2. CDR1 and CDR2 (germline): DFQATT, SNEGSKA (reference sequence). CDR3 size: 15 residues. V dropped 4 bases and J dropped 4; count of bases not matched to a gene: 12. The CDR3 loop is CSAMPREGQRYEQYF. As DNA, the CDR3 is TGCAGTGCTATGCCCCGGGAGGGCCAAAGATACGAGCAGTACTTC.

This clonotype occurred many times. The rearrangement uses TRBV4-3 and TRBJ2-1, with D perhaps matching TRBD2 (6 bases). Trimming shortened V by 4 bases and J by 1 base, and 14 bases separated the two germline ends. Per germline, CDR1 LGHNA and CDR2 YSLEER. The CDR3 has 16 residues. In DNA, the CDR3 is TGCGCCAGCAGCCTACGACTAGATCCTTCCTACAATGAGCAGTTCTTC. Its translation: CASSLRLDPSYNEQFF.

This clonotype was recorded many times. CDR3 loop: CASSQGAGTYNEQFF. In DNA, the CDR3 is TGTGCCAGCAGCCAAGGGGCCGGGACCTACAATGAGCAGTTCTTC. This chain uses TRBV3-1 with TRBJ2-1, with D possibly TRBD2 on 5 matching bases. V lost 1 base, J lost 2 bases, and 9 bases lay in between. The CDR3 runs to 15 residues. Germline loops: CDR1 LGHDT, CDR2 YNNKEL (reference sequence).

This clonotype appeared once. The chain is built from TRBV4-2 and TRBJ1-2, with D unresolved. The V gene's germline CDR1 is LGHNA and CDR2 YNFKEQ. Trimming took off 4 bases at V and 4 bases at J, with 10 bases between the two ends. CDR3 length: 13 amino acids. CDR3 protein: CASSPSVRYGYTF. CDR3 bases: TGTGCCAGCAGCCCGAGTGTGCGCTATGGCTACACCTTC.

J is TRBJ1-5 and V is TRBV20-1; the D is unclear. Per germline, CDR1 DFQATT and CDR2 SNEGSKA (reference sequence). This CDR3 contains 13 residues. Trimming took off 6 bases at V and 4 bases at J, with 13 bases between the two ends. Here the CDR3 reads CSAPDGGNQPQHF. The CDR3 region has the DNA TGCAGTGCCCCAGACGGAGGGAATCAGCCCCAGCATTTT.

This clonotype was found many times. The V call is TRBV20-1, the J call TRBJ2-1, with D possibly being TRBD2 (6 bases). Per the germline V gene, CDR1 is DFQATT and CDR2 is SNEGSKA (reference sequence). Between the trimmed V and J ends, which lost 3 bases and 0 bases, there was a span of 12 bases. The CDR3 contains 15 residues. CDR3 sequence: CSASQRVSSYNEQFF. DNA of the CDR3: TGCAGTGCTAGTCAGCGGGTGAGCTCCTACAATGAGCAGTTCTTC.

J is TRBJ2-3 and V is TRBV12-3 or TRBV12-4; D gene uncertain. CDR3 length: 15 residues. V lost 3 bases and J lost 4, with 14 bases in between. The CDR3 coding sequence is TGTGCCAGCAGTTTTCAGCTAGTAGATGCAGATACGCAGTATTTT. This gives the protein CASSFQLVDADTQYF.

This clonotype showed up many times. The chain joins TRBV18 to TRBJ1-4, with D perhaps TRBD1 (6 bases). The germline CDR1 and CDR2 sequences are KGHSH and LQKENI. The CDR3 length is 14 residues. V was shortened by 4 bases and J by 11 bases, with 17 bases between the two germline ends. DNA of the CDR3: TGTGCCAGCTCACTACAGGGTACCGTTTGGAAACTGTTTTTT. It translates to CASSLQGTVWKLFF.

Comment on this clonotype: One end of the junction varies from germline; a read error may be responsible. This sequence joins TRBV2 and TRBJ1-1, with D possibly matching TRBD1 (5 bases). The CDR3 length is 15 residues. Germline CDR1 and CDR2: SNHLY and FYNNEI. The CDR3: CASSDARAGNAEAFF. CDR3 coding DNA: TGTGCCAGCAGTGACGCAAGAGCAGGGAACGCTGAAGCTTTCTTT.

This clonotype occurred many times. The rearrangement uses TRBV7-2 and TRBJ2-7, with D unclear. The CDR3 is 15 residues long. V was cut by 1 base and J by 2 bases, with 12 bases left in between. The germline V gene has CDR1 SGHTA and CDR2 FQGNSA. The DNA for the CDR3 is TGTGCCAGCAGCTTAGTTACCGGGCTGGCCTACGAGCAGTACTTC. It is translated as CASSLVTGLAYEQYF.

This clonotype was detected many times. The V call is TRBV29-1, the J call TRBJ2-3; no clear D gene. V was trimmed by 4 bases and J by 0 bases, leaving 11 bases between them. Per germline, CDR1 SQVTM and CDR2 ANQGSEA. The CDR3 length is 14 residues. DNA for the CDR3: TGCAGCGTTGGCGGAGTATCTAGCACAGATACGCAGTATTTT. Protein: CSVGGVSSTDTQYF.

This clonotype came up a few times. The chain is built from TRBV29-1 and TRBJ1-5, with 7 bases fitting TRBD1. Germline lookup yields CDR1 SQVTM and CDR2 ANQGSEA. This CDR3 region has 14 residues. V was clipped by 6 bases and J by 4 bases; unmatched bases: 9. The CDR3 reads CSVAFGTVNQPQHF. DNA for the CDR3: TGCAGCGTCGCCTTCGGGACAGTTAATCAGCCCCAGCATTTT.

The chain links TRBV19 to TRBJ2-5; D not resolved. CDR3 size: 15 residues. Per the germline V gene, CDR1 is LNHDA and CDR2 is SQIVND (reference sequence). V shed 5 bases and J shed 1 base, with 14 bases lying between them. The CDR3 loop is CASSSFRQPQETQYF. CDR3 nucleotides: TGTGCCAGTAGTTCTTTTCGGCAGCCCCAAGAGACCCAGTACTTC.

The rearrangement links TRBV20-1 to TRBJ2-5; TRBD2 matches at 10 bases. The CDR3 is 19 amino acids. CDR1 and CDR2 from the germline V gene are DFQATT and SNEGSKA (reference sequence). Trimming took 4 bases from V and 9 from J; bases not matched to a gene: 26. The chain's CDR3 is CSATRRASGSMPLMGAQYF. CDR3 bases: TGCAGTGCTACGCGCCGGGCTAGCGGGAGTATGCCCCTTATGGGGGCCCAGTACTTC.

This clonotype was counted ten times or more. This sequence joins TRBV7-9 and TRBJ1-6; no definite D call. The CDR3 loop spans 18 amino acids. Germline values: CDR1 SEHNR, CDR2 FQNEAQ (reference sequence). V shed 5 bases and J shed 7 bases, with 24 bases lying between them. This CDR3 reads CASSPNDLRRPINSPLHF. The CDR3 nucleotides are TGTGCCAGCAGCCCGAACGATCTTAGACGGCCGATCAATTCACCCCTCCACTTT.

In this sample, this clonotype turned up many times. The chain combines TRBV28 with TRBJ2-1; D gene uncertain. The CDR3 is 13 amino acids. The germline V gene has CDR1 MDHEN and CDR2 SYDVKM. Trimming stripped 4 bases from V and 4 bases from J, with 8 bases between. CDR3 protein: CASSSVGYNEQFF. Written as DNA, the CDR3 is TGTGCCAGCAGTTCGGTGGGGTACAATGAGCAGTTCTTC.

This clonotype was seen many times. The rearrangement links TRBV10-3 to TRBJ2-3; D gene ambiguous. The V gene's germline CDR1 is ENHRY and CDR2 SYGVKD. The CDR3 is 14 amino acids. With 0 bases removed from V and 5 bases from J, the gap between germline ends came to 9 bases. The CDR3 loop is CAISESKSGDTQYF. DNA for the CDR3: TGTGCCATCAGTGAGTCCAAGTCGGGAGATACGCAGTATTTT.

This clonotype was recorded at least ten times. The gene calls are TRBV20-1 and TRBJ1-5; the D gene is possibly TRBD1 (6 bases). Trimming cost V 6 bases and J 13 bases, with 22 bases left between them. The CDR3 contains 13 residues. Per the germline V gene, CDR1 is DFQATT and CDR2 is SNEGSKA (reference sequence). CDR3 bases: TGCAGTGCCAGGGGTCACGCTTTTTCTTTTCAGCATTTT. This gives the protein CSARGHAFSFQHF.